These 25 T cell receptor beta chains were sequenced from one sample in a study of blood T cells in healthy people across ages. A second PCR, run for roughly 7 to 11 cycles, used a sample-barcoded 5' primer plus a J-beta primer mix. TCRdb re-called the 5' RACE reads through MiXCR, storing one row per CDR3 protein. The sample records around 1,700,000 distinct CDR3 sequences, approximately 28% being singletons. Material: blood. The receptors were gathered from a woman younger than 45 in good health.

In the case of this clonotype: An end of the junction differs from the germline gene, which may be a read error. The rearrangement links TRBV28 to TRBJ2-5, with TRBD2 identical over 8 bases. Germline values: CDR1 MDHEN, CDR2 SYDVKM. The CDR3 consists of 17 residues. CDR3 bases: TGTGCCGGCAGACCCGAGCGGGAGTCGGGGTACCAAGAGACCCAGTACTTC. Encoded protein: CAGRPERESGYQETQYF.

This clonotype was recorded at least ten times. V and J are TRBV7-2 and TRBJ1-2; 7 bases agree with TRBD1. This CDR3 comprises 14 residues. Germline trimming cut 2 bases from V and 0 bases from J; bases unmatched to any gene: 0. Germline assignment: CDR1 SGHTA and CDR2 FQGNSA. CDR3 protein: CASSLQGANYGYTF. CDR3 DNA sequence: TGTGCCAGCAGCTTACAGGGGGCTAACTATGGCTACACCTTC.

This clonotype was counted ten times or more. The J gene is TRBJ2-1, the V gene TRBV12-3 or TRBV12-4, with 9 bases that match TRBD1. The CDR3 is made up of 14 amino acids. The ends lost 6 bases at V and 4 bases at J; junction bases unmatched: 4. CDR3 in DNA: TGTGCCAGCAGCGGACAGGGGCTTTACAATGAGCAGTTCTTC. This translates into CASSGQGLYNEQFF.

The V and J genes are TRBV7-8 and TRBJ2-7; possible D gene TRBD1, 7 bases. CDR1 is SGHVS, CDR2 FQNEAQ, per germline. Trimming took 6 bases from V and 2 from J, leaving 14 bases between them. CDR3 length equals 14 residues. The CDR3 loop is CASRVQGGPYEQYF. The CDR3 bases are TGTGCCAGCAGGGTGCAGGGGGGACCCTACGAGCAGTACTTC.

The table lists this clonotype with a few counts. This chain connects TRBV14 to TRBJ2-1; a weak D match, TRBD2 (5 bases). The CDR3 runs to 17 residues. The ends were cut back, 0 bases at V and 8 bases at J, with 20 bases in the middle. Looked up from germline, CDR1 is SGHDN and CDR2 is FVKESK. As DNA, the CDR3 is TGTGCCAGCAGCCAAGAGGGCCCTGTACGGAATAGCGATGAGCAGTTCTTC. It is translated as CASSQEGPVRNSDEQFF.

This clonotype was recorded a few times. This chain links TRBV18 with TRBJ1-6; 8 bases line up with TRBD1. J gave up 10 bases and V 3 bases, and 5 bases lay outside the gene matches. This CDR3 spans 14 amino acids. Germline CDR1 and CDR2: KGHSH and LQKENI. The CDR3 region is CASSPGQDRSPLHF. For the CDR3, the DNA is TGTGCCAGCTCACCGGGACAGGATCGATCACCCCTCCACTTT.

This clonotype was detected a few times. V and J are TRBV20-1 and TRBJ1-2; D remains ambiguous. This CDR3 has 12 residues. CDR1 DFQATT and CDR2 SNEGSKA come from the germline V gene (reference sequence). V shed 5 bases and J shed 4 bases, with 11 bases lying between them. The CDR3 sequence is CSAWRRIYGYTF. The CDR3, as DNA: TGCAGTGCTTGGAGACGGATCTATGGCTACACCTTC.

The table lists this clonotype with a few counts. The chain combines TRBV5-1 with TRBJ1-1; TRBD1 matches at 9 bases. Trimming took 3 bases from V and 3 from J; bases not matched to a gene: 12. The CDR3 runs 17 residues. The germline gives CDR1 SGHRS, CDR2 YFSETQ. This CDR3 reads CASSSNTGGGLYTEAFF. For the CDR3, the DNA is TGCGCCAGCAGCTCCAACACAGGGGGCGGGTTGTACACTGAAGCTTTCTTT.

The gene calls are TRBV5-1 and TRBJ2-7, with 10 bases lining up with TRBD1. J lost 9 bases, V lost 7 bases, and 16 bases had no gene match. The CDR3 spans 15 residues. Germline V gene sequence: CDR1 SGHRS, CDR2 YFSETQ. The CDR3 coding sequence is TGCGCCAGCTCGTACGCCGCCGGGACAGGGGACGGGCAGTACTTC. Its translation: CASSYAAGTGDGQYF.

V and J are TRBV2 and TRBJ1-4; a weak D match, TRBD1 (6 bases). The V gene lost 11 bases and the J gene lost 8 bases, with 21 bases spanning the gap. CDR1 is SNHLY and CDR2 is FYNNEI in the germline V gene. The CDR3 is made up of 14 amino acids. The CDR3 sequence is CASLPDGGSEKLFF. In DNA, the CDR3 is TGTGCCTCTCTACCGGATGGGGGCAGCGAAAAACTGTTTTTT.

The sample holds many counts of this clonotype. The rearrangement joins TRBV3-1 to TRBJ2-7; 8 bases map to TRBD2. Germline loops: CDR1 LGHDT, CDR2 YNNKEL (reference sequence). The CDR3 loop spans 16 amino acids. V gave up 3 bases and J gave up 0 bases; unmatched junction bases: 7. The chain's CDR3 is CASSQWRGDRSYEQYF. In DNA, the CDR3 is TGTGCCAGCAGCCAGTGGCGGGGGGACCGCTCCTACGAGCAGTACTTC.

The J gene is TRBJ2-5, the V gene TRBV5-1; TRBD2 matches at 9 bases. The CDR3 runs 14 residues. Germline values: CDR1 SGHRS, CDR2 YFSETQ. J lost 9 bases, V lost 0 bases, and 6 bases had no gene match. The CDR3: CASSLERGAEAQYF. The CDR3 nucleotides are TGCGCCAGCAGCTTGGAGCGGGGGGCCGAGGCCCAGTACTTC.

On this clonotype itself: This may come from a read error, since a much larger clone is one base off. J is TRBJ2-4 and V is TRBV4-1, with 7 bases fitting TRBD1. The CDR3 length is 14 residues. CDR1 and CDR2 from the germline V gene are MGHRA and YSYEKL. The CDR3 DNA follows: TGCGCCAGCAGCATAGTGACAGGGAAAAACGTTCAGTACTTC. Amino acids: CASSIVTGKNVQYF.

The CDR3 spells CASSLVDRKNTEAFF. In DNA, the CDR3 is TGTGCCAGCAGCTTGGTGGACAGAAAGAACACTGAAGCTTTCTTT. The chain joins TRBV5-6 to TRBJ1-1; weak D call: TRBD1 (6 bases). Trimming removed 0 bases from V and 1 base from J, with 10 bases in between. From germline, CDR1 is SGHDT and CDR2 YYEEEE. The CDR3 runs to 15 residues.

The CDR3 sequence: CAIRPGTESNQPQHF. The CDR3 DNA reads TGTGCCATCAGACCCGGGACAGAAAGCAATCAGCCCCAGCATTTT. This chain joins TRBV10-3 and TRBJ1-5, with TRBD1 matching over 7 bases. Germline loops: CDR1 ENHRY, CDR2 SYGVKD. The trim removed 6 bases at V and 1 base at J, leaving 6 bases unmatched. This CDR3 is built from 15 residues.

This clonotype was seen a handful of times. CDR3 coding DNA: TGCAGTGCTAGAGATACCGGACAGACCTACGAGCAGTACTTC. Its translation: CSARDTGQTYEQYF. The chain is built from TRBV20-1 and TRBJ2-7, with a tentative D call TRBD1 (6 bases). This CDR3 comprises 14 residues. The V end was cut by 0 bases, the J end by 2 bases, with 11 bases between. CDR1 DFQATT and CDR2 SNEGSKA come from the germline V gene (reference sequence).

This clonotype was recorded at least ten times. The chain uses TRBV29-1 and TRBJ2-7, with D hard to call. Germline CDR1 SQVTM, CDR2 ANQGSEA. This CDR3 is 11 amino acids long. Trimming took 7 bases from V and 3 from J, leaving 10 bases between them. The CDR3 DNA follows: TGCAGCGCTTGGCGAGGCTACGAGCAGTACTTC. Protein: CSAWRGYEQYF.

This clonotype appeared many times. The chain is built from TRBV29-1 and TRBJ2-7; D gene ambiguous. Trimming removed 4 bases at V and 0 bases at J, with 7 bases between. Per germline, CDR1 SQVTM and CDR2 ANQGSEA. The CDR3 length is 12 residues. CDR3 sequence: CSVVPDSYEQYF. The CDR3 region has the DNA TGCAGCGTTGTGCCAGACTCCTACGAGCAGTACTTC.

To note about this clonotype: Compared with germline, one end of the junction differs, possibly owing to a read error. The chain employs TRBV18 and TRBJ1-1; 7 bases are shared with TRBD1. The CDR3 has 13 amino acids. The V gene's germline CDR1 is KGHSH and CDR2 LQKENI. The CDR3 spells CAGSYRGDTEAFF. In nucleotides, the CDR3 is TGTGCCGGCTCGTACAGGGGCGACACTGAAGCTTTCTTT.

This clonotype occurred many times. The chain joins TRBV27 to TRBJ1-5, with D unresolved. Trimming left V 3 bases short and J 4 bases short, with 10 bases between. CDR1 and CDR2 from the germline V gene are MNHEY and SMNVEV (reference sequence). The CDR3 covers 14 residues. The CDR3 reads CASSFRGRNQPQHF. CDR3 bases: TGTGCCAGCAGTTTTAGAGGACGGAATCAGCCCCAGCATTTT.

This clonotype occurred many times. This sequence joins TRBV20-1 and TRBJ2-5; D is uncertain. The ends were cut back, 4 bases at V and 4 bases at J, with 7 bases in the middle. The germline V gene encodes CDR1 DFQATT and CDR2 SNEGSKA (reference sequence). CDR3 size: 11 residues. CDR3 region: CSATWAETQYF. CDR3 in DNA: TGCAGTGCTACTTGGGCAGAGACCCAGTACTTC.

This chain uses TRBV3-1 with TRBJ2-1, with TRBD2 matching 8 bases. CDR1 LGHDT and CDR2 YNNKEL come from the germline V gene (reference sequence). CDR3 size: 17 residues. V gave up 2 bases and J gave up 4 bases; unmatched junction bases: 10. The CDR3 sequence is CASSQIRRGAFYNEQFF. In DNA form, the CDR3 reads TGTGCCAGCAGCCAAATAAGGCGGGGGGCCTTTTACAATGAGCAGTTCTTC.

The rearrangement uses TRBV9 and TRBJ2-2; D not resolved. CDR1 is SGDLS, CDR2 YYNGEE, per germline. Trimming cost V 3 bases and J 3 bases, with 9 bases left between them. CDR3 length: 14 residues. CDR3 nucleotides: TGTGCCAGCAGCGCCCTACCTGACACCGGGGAGCTGTTTTTT. The encoded protein is CASSALPDTGELFF.

This clonotype was detected a few times. The gene calls are TRBV5-1 and TRBJ1-4; perhaps TRBD1 as D (5 bases). Looked up from germline, CDR1 is SGHRS and CDR2 is YFSETQ. V shed 1 base and J shed 5 bases, with 12 bases lying between them. CDR3 length: 15 amino acids. The DNA of the CDR3 is TGCGCCAGCAGCTTGCGGGGGGAAAGGAATGAAAAACTGTTTTTT. Encoded protein: CASSLRGERNEKLFF.

This clonotype was seen only once. V usage is TRBV12-3 or TRBV12-4 and J usage is TRBJ2-1; no clear D. V dropped 0 bases and J dropped 5 bases, with 14 bases sitting between them. CDR3 length equals 16 residues. The CDR3 here is CASSLAGLAVHNEQFF. The CDR3 DNA reads TGTGCCAGCAGTTTAGCGGGGTTGGCAGTACACAATGAGCAGTTCTTC.